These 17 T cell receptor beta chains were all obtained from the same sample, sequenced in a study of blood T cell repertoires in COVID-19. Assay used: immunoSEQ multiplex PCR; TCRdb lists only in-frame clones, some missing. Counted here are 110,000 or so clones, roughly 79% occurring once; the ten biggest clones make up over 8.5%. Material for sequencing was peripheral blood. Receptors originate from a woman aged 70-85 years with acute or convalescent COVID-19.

The CDR3 loop reads CATLPYGGQPQHF. The CDR3 region has the DNA TGTGCCACCCTTCCTTACGGGGGTCAGCCCCAGCATTTT. The V call is TRBV6-5, the J call TRBJ1-5; D is possibly TRBD1 (5 bases). The germline CDR1 and CDR2 sequences are MNHEY and SVGAGI. The V end was cut by 10 bases, the J end by 6 bases, with 16 bases between. This CDR3 is built from 13 residues.

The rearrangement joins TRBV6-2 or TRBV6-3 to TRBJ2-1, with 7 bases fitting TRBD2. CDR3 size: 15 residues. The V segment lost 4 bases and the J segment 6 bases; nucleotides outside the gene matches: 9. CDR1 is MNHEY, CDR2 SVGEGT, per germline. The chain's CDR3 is CASSSPGVAGNEQFF. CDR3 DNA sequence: TGTGCCAGCAGTTCCCCGGGGGTAGCGGGCAATGAGCAGTTCTTC.

The CDR3 here is CASSRGTGGRGKGTEAFF. The CDR3 coding sequence is TGTGCCAGCAGCCGAGGGACAGGGGGCCGGGGGAAGGGCACTGAAGCTTTCTTT. The gene calls are TRBV28 and TRBJ1-1; 12 positions match TRBD1. J lost 4 bases, V lost 6 bases, and 15 bases had no gene match. The germline gives CDR1 MDHEN, CDR2 SYDVKM. CDR3 size: 18 residues.

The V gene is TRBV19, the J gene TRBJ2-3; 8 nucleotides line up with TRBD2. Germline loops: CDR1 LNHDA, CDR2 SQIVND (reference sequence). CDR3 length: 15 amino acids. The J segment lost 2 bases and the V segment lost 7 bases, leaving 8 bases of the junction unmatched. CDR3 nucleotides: TGTGCCAGTAACCAGGCGGGGGGCCTCACAGATACGCAGTATTTT. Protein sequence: CASNQAGGLTDTQYF.

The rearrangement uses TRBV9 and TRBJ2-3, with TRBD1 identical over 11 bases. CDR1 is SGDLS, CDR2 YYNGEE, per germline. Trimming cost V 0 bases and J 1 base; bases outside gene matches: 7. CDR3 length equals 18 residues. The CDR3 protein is CASSVADRGPWGTDTQYF. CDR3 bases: TGTGCCAGCAGCGTAGCGGACAGGGGGCCGTGGGGCACAGATACGCAGTATTTT.

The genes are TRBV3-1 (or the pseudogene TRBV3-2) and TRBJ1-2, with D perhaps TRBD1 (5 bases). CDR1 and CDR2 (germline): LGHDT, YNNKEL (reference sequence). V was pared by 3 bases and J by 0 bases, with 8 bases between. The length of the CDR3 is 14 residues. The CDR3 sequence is CASSQGPTNYGYTF. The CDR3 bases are TGTGCCAGCAGCCAGGGGCCGACTAACTATGGCTACACCTTC.

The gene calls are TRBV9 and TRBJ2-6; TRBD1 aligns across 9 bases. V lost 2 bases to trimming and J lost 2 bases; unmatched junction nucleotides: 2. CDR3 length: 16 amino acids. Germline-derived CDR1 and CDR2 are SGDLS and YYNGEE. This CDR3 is CASSVTGGAGANVLTF. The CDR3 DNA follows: TGTGCCAGCAGCGTTACAGGGGGCGCTGGGGCCAACGTCCTGACTTTC.

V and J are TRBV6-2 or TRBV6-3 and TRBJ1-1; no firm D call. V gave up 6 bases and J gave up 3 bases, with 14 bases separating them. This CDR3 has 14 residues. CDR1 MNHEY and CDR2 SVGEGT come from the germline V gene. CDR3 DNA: TGTGCCAGCAGCGATTCATGGCGGGACACTGAAGCTTTCTTT. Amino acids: CASSDSWRDTEAFF.

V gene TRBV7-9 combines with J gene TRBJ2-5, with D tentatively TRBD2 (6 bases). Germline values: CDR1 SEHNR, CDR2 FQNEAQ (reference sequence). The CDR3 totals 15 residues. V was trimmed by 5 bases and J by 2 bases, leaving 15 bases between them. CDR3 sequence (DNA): TGTGCCAGCAGCCGACCGGGACTGAGACAAGAGACCCAGTACTTC. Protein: CASSRPGLRQETQYF.

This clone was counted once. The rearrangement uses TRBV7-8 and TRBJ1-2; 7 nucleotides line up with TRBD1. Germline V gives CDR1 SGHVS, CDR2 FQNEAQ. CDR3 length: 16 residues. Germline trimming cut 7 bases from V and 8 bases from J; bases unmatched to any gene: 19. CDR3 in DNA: TGTGCCAGCACCATTACACCAACCGGGACAGTGGGAGGCTACACCTTC. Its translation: CASTITPTGTVGGYTF.

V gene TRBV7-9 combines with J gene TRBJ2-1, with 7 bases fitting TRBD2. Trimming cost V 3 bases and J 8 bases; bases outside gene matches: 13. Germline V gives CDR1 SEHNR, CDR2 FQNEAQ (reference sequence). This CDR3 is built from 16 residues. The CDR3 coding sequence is TGTGCCAGCAGCTTGGTGGGAGGGTCTTGGGTGGATGAGCAGTTCTTC. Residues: CASSLVGGSWVDEQFF.

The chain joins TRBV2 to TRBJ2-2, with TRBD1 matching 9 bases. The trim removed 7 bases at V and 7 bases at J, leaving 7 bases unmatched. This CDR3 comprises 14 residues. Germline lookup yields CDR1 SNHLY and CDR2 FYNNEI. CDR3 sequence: CASTYRGRNGELFF. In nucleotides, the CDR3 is TGTGCCAGCACGTACAGGGGGCGTAACGGGGAGCTGTTTTTT. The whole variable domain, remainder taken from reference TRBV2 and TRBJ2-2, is EPEVTQTPSHQVTQMGQEVILRCVPISNHLYFYWYRQILGQKVEFLVSFYNNEISEKSEIFDDQFSVERPDGSNFTLKIRSTKLEDSAMYFCASTYRGRNGELFFGEGSRLTVL.

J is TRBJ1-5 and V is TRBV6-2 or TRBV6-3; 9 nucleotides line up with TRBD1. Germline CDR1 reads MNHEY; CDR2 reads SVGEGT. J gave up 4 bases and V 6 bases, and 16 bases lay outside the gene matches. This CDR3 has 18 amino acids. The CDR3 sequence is CASSEGQGLRLENQPQHF. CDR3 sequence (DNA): TGTGCCAGCAGCGAAGGACAGGGGTTGAGGTTAGAGAATCAGCCCCAGCATTTT.

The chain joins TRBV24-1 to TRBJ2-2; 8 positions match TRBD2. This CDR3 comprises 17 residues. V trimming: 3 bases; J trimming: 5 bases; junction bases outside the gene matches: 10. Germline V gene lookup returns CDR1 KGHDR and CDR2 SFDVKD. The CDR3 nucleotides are TGTGCCACCAGTGATCCCGGCCGCGGCGGGGGGACCGGGGAGCTGTTTTTT. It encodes CATSDPGRGGGTGELFF.

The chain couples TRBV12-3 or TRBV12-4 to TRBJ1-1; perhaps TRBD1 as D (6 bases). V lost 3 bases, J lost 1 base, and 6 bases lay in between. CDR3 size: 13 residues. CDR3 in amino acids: CASSFRGNTEAFF. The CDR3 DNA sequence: TGTGCCAGCAGTTTCAGGGGGAACACTGAAGCTTTCTTT.

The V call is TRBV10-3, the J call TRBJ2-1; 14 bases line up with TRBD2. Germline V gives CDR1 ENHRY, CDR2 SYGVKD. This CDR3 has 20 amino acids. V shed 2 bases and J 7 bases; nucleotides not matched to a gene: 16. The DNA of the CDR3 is TGTGCCATCAGTGAGCGGGGGGGGACTAGCGGGAGTTACGGTGAGAATGAGCAGTTCTTC. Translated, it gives CAISERGGTSGSYGENEQFF.

CDR3 region: CASSFREVDTQYF. CDR3 sequence (DNA): TGTGCCAGCAGCTTCAGGGAGGTAGATACGCAGTATTTT. V usage is TRBV5-4 and J usage is TRBJ2-3; the D gene is possibly TRBD2 (6 bases). Germline assignment: CDR1 SGHNT and CDR2 YYREEE (reference sequence). Trimming took off 2 bases at V and 5 bases at J, with 9 bases between the two ends. This CDR3 has 13 residues.